These 7 T cell receptor beta chains were all obtained from the same sample, sequenced in a study of blood T cell repertoires in COVID-19. Clones were sequenced by immunoSEQ multiplex PCR, and TCRdb holds only the in-frame ones, with some missing. Of roughly 150,000 clones detected, 78% appear once; the ten largest clones hold 14%. The sequencing sample was made of peripheral blood. The receptors shown here come from a woman older than 75 with acute or convalescent COVID-19.

The J gene is TRBJ1-2, the V gene TRBV7-9; the match to TRBD1 covers 8 bases. CDR3 length: 13 amino acids. Per germline, CDR1 SEHNR and CDR2 FQNEAQ (reference sequence). V gave up 7 bases and J gave up 4 bases; unmatched junction bases: 5. The CDR3 nucleotides read TGTGCCAGCAACGGACAGGGCCTCTATGGCTACACCTTC. Encoded protein: CASNGQGLYGYTF.

Note on this clone: Distinct nucleotide sequences in the sample also encode this CDR3. J is TRBJ2-2 and V is TRBV18, with D possibly being TRBD1 (6 bases). The CDR3 covers 14 residues. V was clipped by 3 bases and J by 1 base, with 6 bases between them. CDR1 KGHSH and CDR2 LQKENI come from the germline V gene. In DNA, the CDR3 is TGTGCCAGCTCACCGACAGGGAACACCGGGGAGCTGTTTTTT. Translated: CASSPTGNTGELFF.

The chain recombines TRBV12-5 with TRBJ1-2; D unresolved. The germline gives CDR1 LGHNT, CDR2 FRNRAP. The ends were cut back, 0 bases at V and 2 bases at J, with 7 bases in the middle. The CDR3 sequence is 14 residues long. The CDR3 sequence is CASGLVPLNYGYTF. The CDR3 nucleotides are TGTGCTAGTGGTTTGGTTCCTCTGAACTATGGCTACACCTTC.

The chain joins TRBV5-1 to TRBJ1-1, with D maybe TRBD1 (5 bases). CDR1 and CDR2 from the germline V gene are SGHRS and YFSETQ. Trimming shortened V by 4 bases and J by 1 base, and 20 bases separated the two germline ends. The CDR3 is made up of 17 amino acids. This CDR3 reads CASSLAASTDKNTEAFF. The CDR3 DNA sequence: TGCGCCAGCAGCCTCGCTGCCTCGACGGACAAGAACACTGAAGCTTTCTTT.

The V gene is TRBV3-1 (or the pseudogene TRBV3-2), the J gene TRBJ1-1; no clear D gene. Germline V lookup: CDR1 LGHDT, CDR2 YNNKEL (reference sequence). The V end was cut by 3 bases, the J end by 6 bases, with 8 bases between. This CDR3 contains 12 residues. The CDR3 region has the DNA TGTGCCAGCAGCCACTTGAGGGCTGAAGCTTTCTTT. Translation gives CASSHLRAEAFF.

The chain couples TRBV3-1 (or the pseudogene TRBV3-2) to TRBJ2-5; possible D gene TRBD1, 7 bases. V lost 0 bases and J lost 4, with 15 bases in between. This CDR3 contains 16 residues. Germline V lookup: CDR1 LGHDT, CDR2 YNNKEL (reference sequence). CDR3 sequence (DNA): TGTGCCAGCAGCCAAGAGGTTGGAGGGGGCCTAGAGACCCAGTACTTC. Amino acids: CASSQEVGGGLETQYF.

V is TRBV28 and J is TRBJ2-2, with a possible D match to TRBD2 (6 bases). Germline V gene lookup returns CDR1 MDHEN and CDR2 SYDVKM. Between the trimmed V and J ends, which lost 4 bases and 4 bases, there was a span of 13 bases. This CDR3 spans 15 amino acids. CDR3 in DNA: TGTGCCAGCAGTTCCGGGACTCAAGTCACCGGGGAGCTGTTTTTT. Amino acids: CASSSGTQVTGELFF.